The text below deals with one T cell receptor beta chain. The specificity of this receptor is unknown. No much larger clone is present one base from it, and per-base qualities are unavailable. The data originate from a study of blood T cell repertoires in COVID-19 (TCRdb year 2020). Some background on the complete study: Samples covering the acute and convalescent phases of COVID-19 were provided by collaborators in the United States, Italy and Spain. The material from the prospective study consisted of cDNA or gDNA derived from T cells, B-cell-depleted T cells, or PBMCs. Subjects who had been exposed to COVID-19, were actively infected with it, or had recovered from it provided the deeply sampled blood TCRbeta repertoires that made up the dataset. The repertoires were released in a freely available public database meant as a resource for research on the immune response to SARS-CoV-2. Samples were obtained from the ongoing ImmuneRACE study (first 160 participants) and from approximately 1,200 subjects provided by 6 global collaborators. Sample metadata almost always included a de-identified subject ID, COVID-19 status, age in years and sex. Where available, HLA class I and class II types were obtained from metadata supplied by the sample provider rather than from assay-based typing. What the work shows at the level of the full study, not this receptor alone: The amount of clinical and demographic metadata varied by source and participant and was provided uncurated.

The immunoSEQ Assay, a bias-controlled multiplex PCR, was used to amplify TCRbeta CDR3 regions from genomic DNA. The study's processing was this. The number of nucleated cells in each sample was estimated by amplification of reference gene primers within the assay. To quantify the absolute abundance of each unique TCRbeta CDR3 rearrangement, sequence reads were collapsed and filtered. For each sample, productive Simpson clonality was calculated as the square root of Simpson's diversity index across productive rearrangements. The table was pulled from immuneACCESS by TCRdb, which kept in-frame rearrangements only. Such tables lose some clones; where checked, under half of the loss comes from unresolved V genes, and the rest has no known cause. D and trimming were read from the DNA, whereas the V and J calls and clone size are those reported in that table. The sample profile shows roughly 300,000 clones; 92% of them were found once. The biggest ten clones account for about 18% of the sample.

Participants in the prospective study were aged about 18 to 90 years, lived in 20 to 25 United States geographic areas, and enrolled through a virtual design. In the prospective study, cohorts were assigned on the basis of participant-reported clinical history obtained from a screening survey and a study questionnaire. Recovered participants in ImmuneRACE Cohort 3 were defined as having two consecutive negative NP/OP PCR tests, clearance from a healthcare professional, or resolution of symptoms. In the prospective study, mobile phlebotomists collected whole blood, serum and a nasopharyngeal or oropharyngeal swab from each participant. Over a roughly two-month period, participants in the prospective study had the option of providing additional blood draws and questionnaires. Before DNA extraction, blood samples from the prospective study were shipped at room temperature or frozen. The CDR3 starts with the cysteine, ends with the phenylalanine, and has 14 residues. Of the read, only the CDR3 DNA is kept; its 42 bases are in frame from base 1. The V and J ends are trimmed by 6 bases and 2 bases, leaving 13 bases between them. In the germline V gene, CDR1 corresponds to MNHEY and CDR2 to SVGAGI.

This sequence was found in a woman in her twenties or thirties who had recovered from COVID-19. The sequenced sample consisted of PBMCs or T cells enriched from blood (not recorded which). The sequence is built from TRBV6-5 and TRBJ1-1; TRBD1 is possibly the D segment (6 matching bases). DNA sequence: TGTGCCAGCAGCCGACAGGACAGTAACACTGAAGCTTTCTTT. It translates as CASSRQDSNTEAFF.